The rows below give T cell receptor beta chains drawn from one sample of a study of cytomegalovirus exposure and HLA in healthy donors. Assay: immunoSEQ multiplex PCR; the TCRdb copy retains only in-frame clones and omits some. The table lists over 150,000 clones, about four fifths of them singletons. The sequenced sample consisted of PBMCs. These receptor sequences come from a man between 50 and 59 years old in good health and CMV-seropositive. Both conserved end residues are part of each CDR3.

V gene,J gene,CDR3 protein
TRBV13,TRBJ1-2,CASSFSDVPGGYTF
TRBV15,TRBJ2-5,CATSRTPGTSWETQYF
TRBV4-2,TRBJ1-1,CASSQDLTGMTTEAFF
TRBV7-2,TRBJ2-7,CASSSGLANAEQYF
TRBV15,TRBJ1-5,CATSRFSHQPQHF
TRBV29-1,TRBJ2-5,CSVSGGEETQYF
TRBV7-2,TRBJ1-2,CASSHRQGLGNGYTF
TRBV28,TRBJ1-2,CASSKPGQGARGYTF
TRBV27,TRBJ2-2,CASSLLGGPNTGELFF
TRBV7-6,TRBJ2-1,CASSPYTGSRLYNEQFF
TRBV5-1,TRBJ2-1,CASSLGRAGQGNEQFF
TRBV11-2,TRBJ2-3,CAGSLIAGTTDTQYF
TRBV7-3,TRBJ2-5,CASSLTSGSGETQYF
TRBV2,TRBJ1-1,CASSEFLRGRSGTEAFF
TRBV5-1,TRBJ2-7,CASTLDWSGRAQFGEQYF
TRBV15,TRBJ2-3,CATCPSGGWTDTQYF
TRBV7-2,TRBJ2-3,CASSLRDGGASDTQYF
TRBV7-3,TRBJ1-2,CASSLGRDRANYGYTF
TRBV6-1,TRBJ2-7,CASRGTSGTLYEQYF
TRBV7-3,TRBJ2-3,CASSPRQGADTQYF
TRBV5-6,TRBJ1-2,CASSADMGYYGYTF
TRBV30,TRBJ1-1,CALRGQKDTEAFF